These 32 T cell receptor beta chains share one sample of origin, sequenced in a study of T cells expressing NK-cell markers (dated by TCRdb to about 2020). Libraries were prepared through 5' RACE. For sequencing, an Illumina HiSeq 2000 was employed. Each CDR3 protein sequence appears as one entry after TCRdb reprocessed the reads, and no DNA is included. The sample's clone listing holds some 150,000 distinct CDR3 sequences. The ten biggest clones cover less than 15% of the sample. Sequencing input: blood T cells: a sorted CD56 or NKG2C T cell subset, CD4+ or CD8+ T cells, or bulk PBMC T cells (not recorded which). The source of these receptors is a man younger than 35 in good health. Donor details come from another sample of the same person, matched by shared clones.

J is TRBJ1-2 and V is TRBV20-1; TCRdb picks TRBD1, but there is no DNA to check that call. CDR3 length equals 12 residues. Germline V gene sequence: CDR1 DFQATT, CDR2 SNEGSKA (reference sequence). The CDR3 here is CSAIRQGYGYTF.

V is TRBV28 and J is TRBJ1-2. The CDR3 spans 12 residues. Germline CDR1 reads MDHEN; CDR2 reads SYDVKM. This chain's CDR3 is CASSLISYGYTF.

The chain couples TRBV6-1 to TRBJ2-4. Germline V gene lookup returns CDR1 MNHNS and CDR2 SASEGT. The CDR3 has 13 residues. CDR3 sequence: CASSHEITGIQYF.

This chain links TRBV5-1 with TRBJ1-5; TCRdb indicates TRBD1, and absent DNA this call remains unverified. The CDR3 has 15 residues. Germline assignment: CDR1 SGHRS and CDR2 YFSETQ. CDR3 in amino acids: CASSPIGQGTQPQHF. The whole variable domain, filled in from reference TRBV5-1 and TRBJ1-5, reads KAGVTQTPRYLIKTRGQQVTLSCSPISGHRSVSWYQQTPGQGLQFLFEYFSETQRNKGNFPGRFSGRQFSNSRSEMNVSTLELGDSALYLCASSPIGQGTQPQHFGDGTRLSIL.

CDR3: CASSEVGGPTDTQYF. The genes are TRBV4-2 and TRBJ2-3; TCRdb's D gene call, TRBD2, goes unchecked for lack of DNA. This CDR3 comprises 15 residues. Germline CDR1 reads LGHNA; CDR2 reads YNFKEQ.

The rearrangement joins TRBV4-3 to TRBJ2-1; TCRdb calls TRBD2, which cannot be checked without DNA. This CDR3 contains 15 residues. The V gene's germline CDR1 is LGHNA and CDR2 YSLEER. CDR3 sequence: CASSQEDSPPNEQFF.

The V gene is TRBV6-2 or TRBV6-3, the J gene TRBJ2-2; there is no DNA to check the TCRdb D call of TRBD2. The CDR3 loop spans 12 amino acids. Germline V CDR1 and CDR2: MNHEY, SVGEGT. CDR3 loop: CASLVRAGELFF.

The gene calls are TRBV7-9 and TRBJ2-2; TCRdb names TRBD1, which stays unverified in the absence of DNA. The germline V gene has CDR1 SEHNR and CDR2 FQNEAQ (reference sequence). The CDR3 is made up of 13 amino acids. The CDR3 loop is CASNLGATGELFF.

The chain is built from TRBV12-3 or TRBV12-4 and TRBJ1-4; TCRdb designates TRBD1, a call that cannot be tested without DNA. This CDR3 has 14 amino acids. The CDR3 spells CASSTGTGGEKLFF.

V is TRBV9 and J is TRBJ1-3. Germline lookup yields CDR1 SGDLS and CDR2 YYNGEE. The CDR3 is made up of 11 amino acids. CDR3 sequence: CASSPGNTIYF.

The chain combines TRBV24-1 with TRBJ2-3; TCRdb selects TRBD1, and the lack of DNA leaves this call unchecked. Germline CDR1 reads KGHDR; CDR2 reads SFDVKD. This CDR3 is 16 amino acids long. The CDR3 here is CATSDLTGGGTDTQYF.

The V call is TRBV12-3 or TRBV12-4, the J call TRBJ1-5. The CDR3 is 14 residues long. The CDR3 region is CASSLWGYNQPQHF.

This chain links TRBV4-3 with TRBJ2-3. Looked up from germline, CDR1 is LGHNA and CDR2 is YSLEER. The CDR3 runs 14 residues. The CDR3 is CASSVTWGADTQYF.

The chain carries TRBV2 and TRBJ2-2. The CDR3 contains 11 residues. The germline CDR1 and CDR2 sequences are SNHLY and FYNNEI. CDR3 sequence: CATRNTGELFF.

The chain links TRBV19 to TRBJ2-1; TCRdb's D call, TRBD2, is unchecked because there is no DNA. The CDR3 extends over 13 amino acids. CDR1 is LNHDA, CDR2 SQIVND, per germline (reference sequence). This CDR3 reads CASSMGLSNEQFF.

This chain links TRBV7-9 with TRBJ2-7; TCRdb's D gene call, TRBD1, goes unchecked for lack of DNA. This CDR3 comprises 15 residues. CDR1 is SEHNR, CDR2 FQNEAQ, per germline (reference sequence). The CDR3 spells CASSLEQVRPYEQYF.

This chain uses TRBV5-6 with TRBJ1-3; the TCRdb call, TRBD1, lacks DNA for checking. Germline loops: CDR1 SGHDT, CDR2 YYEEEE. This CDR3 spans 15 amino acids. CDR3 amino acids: CASSFTGNDRNTIYF. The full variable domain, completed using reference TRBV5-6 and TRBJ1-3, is DAGVTQSPTHLIKTRGQQVTLRCSPKSGHDTVSWYQQALGQGPQFIFQYYEEEERQRGNFPDRFSGHQFPNYSSELNVNALLLGDSALYLCASSFTGNDRNTIYFGEGSWLTVV.

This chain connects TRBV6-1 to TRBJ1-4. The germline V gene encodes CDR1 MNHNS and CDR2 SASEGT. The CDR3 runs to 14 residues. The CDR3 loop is CVSSEGATNEKLFF.

This CDR3 reads CASSLSGVENTEAFF. The chain recombines TRBV5-1 with TRBJ1-1; TCRdb reports TRBD1, a call that lacks DNA to check it against. Germline V gene lookup returns CDR1 SGHRS and CDR2 YFSETQ. CDR3 length: 15 residues.

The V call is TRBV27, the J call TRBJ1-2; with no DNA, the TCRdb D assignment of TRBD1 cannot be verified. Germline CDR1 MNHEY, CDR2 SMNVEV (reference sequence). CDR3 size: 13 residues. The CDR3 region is CASSWGGDGSYTF.

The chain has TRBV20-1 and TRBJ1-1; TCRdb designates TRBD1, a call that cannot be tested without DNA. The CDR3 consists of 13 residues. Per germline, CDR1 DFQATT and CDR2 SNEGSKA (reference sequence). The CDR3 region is CSSTVAMNTEAFF.

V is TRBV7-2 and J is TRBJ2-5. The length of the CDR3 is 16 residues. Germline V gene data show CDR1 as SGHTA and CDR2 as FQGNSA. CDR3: CASSLEAFGISETQYF.

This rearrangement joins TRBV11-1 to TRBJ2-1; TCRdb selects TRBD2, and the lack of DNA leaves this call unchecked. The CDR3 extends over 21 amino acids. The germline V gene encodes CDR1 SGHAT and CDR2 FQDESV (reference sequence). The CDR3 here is CASSLVNSSVWGRTNYNEQFF.

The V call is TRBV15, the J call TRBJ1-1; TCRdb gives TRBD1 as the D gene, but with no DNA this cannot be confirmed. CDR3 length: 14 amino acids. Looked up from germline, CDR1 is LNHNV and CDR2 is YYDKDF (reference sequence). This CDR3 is CATSSRQRDREAFF.

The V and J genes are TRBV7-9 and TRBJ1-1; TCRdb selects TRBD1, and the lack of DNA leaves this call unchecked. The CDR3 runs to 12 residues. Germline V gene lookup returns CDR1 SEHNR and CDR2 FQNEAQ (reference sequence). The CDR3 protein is CASSPGGSEAFF.

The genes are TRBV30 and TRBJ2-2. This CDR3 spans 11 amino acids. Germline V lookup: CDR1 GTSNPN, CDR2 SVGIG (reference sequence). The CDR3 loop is CAWSSAGELFF.

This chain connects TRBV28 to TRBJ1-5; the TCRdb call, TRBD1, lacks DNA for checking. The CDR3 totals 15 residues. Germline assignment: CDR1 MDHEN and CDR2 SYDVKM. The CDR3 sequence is CASSHRMGVNQPQHF.

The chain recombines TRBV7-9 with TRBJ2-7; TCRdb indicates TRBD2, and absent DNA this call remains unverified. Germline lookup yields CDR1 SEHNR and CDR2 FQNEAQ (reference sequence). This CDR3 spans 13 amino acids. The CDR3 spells CASSVTGGNEQYF.

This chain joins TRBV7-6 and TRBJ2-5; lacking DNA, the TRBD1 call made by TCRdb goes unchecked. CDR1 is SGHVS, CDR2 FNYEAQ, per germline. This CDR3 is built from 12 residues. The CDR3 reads CAIGTAKETQYF.

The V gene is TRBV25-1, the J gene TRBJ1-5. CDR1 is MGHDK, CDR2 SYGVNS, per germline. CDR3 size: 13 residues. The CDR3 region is CASTQGEGQPQHF.

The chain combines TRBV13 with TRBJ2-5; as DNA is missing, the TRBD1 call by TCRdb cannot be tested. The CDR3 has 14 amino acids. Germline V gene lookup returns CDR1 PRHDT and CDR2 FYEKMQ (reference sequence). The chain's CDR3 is CASSSEGSLETQYF.

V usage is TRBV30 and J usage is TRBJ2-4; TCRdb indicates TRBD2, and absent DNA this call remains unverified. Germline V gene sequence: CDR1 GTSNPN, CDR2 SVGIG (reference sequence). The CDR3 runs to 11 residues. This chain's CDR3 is CACVGPGLEYF.